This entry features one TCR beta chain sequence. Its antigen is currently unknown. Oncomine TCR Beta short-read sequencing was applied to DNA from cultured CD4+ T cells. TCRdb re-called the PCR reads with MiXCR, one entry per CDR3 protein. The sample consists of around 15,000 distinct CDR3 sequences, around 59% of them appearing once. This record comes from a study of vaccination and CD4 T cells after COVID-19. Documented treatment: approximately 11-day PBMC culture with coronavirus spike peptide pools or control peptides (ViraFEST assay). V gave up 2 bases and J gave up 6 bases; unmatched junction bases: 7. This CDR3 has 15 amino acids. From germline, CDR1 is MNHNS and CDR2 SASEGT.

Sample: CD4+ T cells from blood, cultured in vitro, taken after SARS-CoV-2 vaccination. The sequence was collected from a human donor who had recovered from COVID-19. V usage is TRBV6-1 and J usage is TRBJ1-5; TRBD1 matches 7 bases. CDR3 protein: CASSEILDRAQPQHF. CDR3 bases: TGTGCCAGCAGTGAAATTTTAGACAGGGCTCAGCCCCAGCATTTT.